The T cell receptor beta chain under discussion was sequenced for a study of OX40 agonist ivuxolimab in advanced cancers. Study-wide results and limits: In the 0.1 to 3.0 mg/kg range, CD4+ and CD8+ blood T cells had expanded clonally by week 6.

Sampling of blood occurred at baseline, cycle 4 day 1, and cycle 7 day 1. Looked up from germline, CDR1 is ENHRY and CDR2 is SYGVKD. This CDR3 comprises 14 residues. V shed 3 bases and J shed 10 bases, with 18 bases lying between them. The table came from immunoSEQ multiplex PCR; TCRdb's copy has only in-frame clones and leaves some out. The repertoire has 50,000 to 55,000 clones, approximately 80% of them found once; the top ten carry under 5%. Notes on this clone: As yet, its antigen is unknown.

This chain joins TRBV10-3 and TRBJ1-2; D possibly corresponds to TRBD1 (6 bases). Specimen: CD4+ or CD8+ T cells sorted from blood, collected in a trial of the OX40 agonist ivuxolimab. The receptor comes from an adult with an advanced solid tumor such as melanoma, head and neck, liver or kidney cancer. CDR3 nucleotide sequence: TGTGCCATCAGTGACGTAGGGGGGACTACAAACTACACCTTC. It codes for CAISDVGGTTNYTF.